Detailed here is one T cell receptor (beta chain). Its antigen remains unknown. Sequencing was performed with immunoSEQ multiplex PCR; in TCRdb, only in-frame clones are kept and a portion is missing. The sample holds around 16,000 clones, around 90% seen once. This entry belongs to a study of Tregs in tolerant kidney transplant recipients. The study, taken as a whole, reports: Tregs expanded with activated donor B cells seemed most donor-specific. No direct test of biological reproducibility was done here.

Unstimulated Tregs (CD4+CD25+CD127-) and CD4+CD25- non-Tregs were sorted from PBMCs. The CDR3 spans 17 residues. Germline assignment: CDR1 SGHTA and CDR2 FQGNSA. V was pared by 5 bases and J by 2 bases, with 13 bases of the junction left unmatched. The source of this sequence is a human donor in good health. The rearrangement uses TRBV7-2 and TRBJ2-7; 9 nucleotides align to TRBD1. The sequencing sample was made of CD8+ T cells from blood. In DNA, the CDR3 is TGTGCCAGCAGCGAGAACGTGGGGGGACAGGGAGCCTACGAGCAGTACTTC. Translated, it gives CASSENVGGQGAYEQYF.